This TCR beta chain was recovered during a study of blood T cell repertoires in COVID-19. As for the study in general: The origin of the acute and convalescent COVID-19 samples was the United States, Italy and Spain. Nucleic acid was either cDNA or gDNA, and it came from T cells, B-cell-depleted T cells, or PBMCs.

In the original processing: Amplifying reference gene primers gave estimates of nucleated cell counts. Sequenced by immunoSEQ multiplex PCR; TCRdb stores in-frame clones only, minus some. D and trimming come from the DNA, and the V and J calls and clone size come from that table. The table has a few hundred thousand clones, 87% seen once. This TCR derives from a man between 18 and 35 years old with active or convalescent COVID-19. The source material was peripheral blood.

This chain's CDR3 is CASRLRQIAYNEQFF. CDR3 nucleotides: TGTGCCAGCAGACTCCGACAGATTGCCTACAATGAGCAGTTCTTC. V usage is TRBV28 and J usage is TRBJ2-1, with D possibly TRBD1 on 5 matching bases. The V gene's germline CDR1 is MDHEN and CDR2 SYDVKM. V lost 6 bases and J 2 bases, leaving 14 bases between the germline ends. The CDR3 has 15 residues.